This T cell receptor (beta chain) was identified in a study of T cells in Graves' hyperthyroidism and ophthalmopathy. This clonotype appeared many times. Its antigen is currently unknown. TCR beta CDR3 regions were amplified from RNA. Researchers ran a first-round RT-PCR on the TCR CDR3 using the HTBI primer set. TCRdb redid the calling of the multiplex PCR reads with MiXCR, one entry per CDR3 protein. The sample records about 640,000 distinct CDR3 sequences, about 14% being singletons. Diagnosis relied on clinical symptoms, serum thyroxine and TRAb, thyroid ultrasound and orbital computed tomography. Study-wide findings and caveats: Ophthalmopathy, which appeared later, was predicted by the model a median about 6 months before onset.

The ends were cut back, 1 base at V and 0 bases at J, with 16 bases in the middle. In germline, CDR1 is SGHAT, CDR2 FQNNGV. The CDR3 is 17 amino acids. What was sequenced was blood. The rearrangement uses TRBV11-2 and TRBJ2-7; D is unresolved. The sequence came from a woman in her fifties or sixties with Graves' ophthalmopathy. DNA for the CDR3: TGTGCCAGCAGCTTAGCGCTCGATGGGGAAAGCTCCTACGAGCAGTACTTC. This sequence encodes CASSLALDGESSYEQYF.